This T cell receptor (beta chain) derives from a study of blood T cell repertoires in COVID-19. Overall study context: Italy, Spain and the United States were the sources of the convalescent and acute COVID-19 samples. Sample material is recorded as cDNA or gDNA derived from T cells, B-cell-depleted T cells, or PBMCs.

The junction had 5 bases not matched to a gene; V was cut back by 5 bases and J by 4 bases. CDR3 length equals 14 residues. Germline assignment: CDR1 LGHNA and CDR2 YNFKEQ. Per the authors' pipeline: Amplification from reference gene primers served as the basis for estimated nucleated cell counts. The protocol was immunoSEQ multiplex PCR, while the TCRdb copy is restricted to in-frame clones and leaves out a portion. From that table come the V and J calls and clone size; the DNA was used to work out D and trimming. In the table there are about 90,000 clones, 91% of which are singletons. The rearrangement uses TRBV4-2 and TRBJ2-3; 8 nucleotides align to TRBD2. The source material was peripheral blood. The TCR sequence derives from a human donor with active COVID-19. The donor label of this sample is uncertain. CDR3 region: CASSLGLAPDTQYF. DNA of the CDR3: TGTGCCAGCAGCTTAGGACTAGCCCCAGATACGCAGTATTTT.